Following are 7 T cell receptor beta chains from one sample sequenced in a study of T cell repertoires in cytomegalovirus infection. Each CDR3 protein is one row after TCRdb ran MiXCR on the reads. The sample lists around 550,000 distinct CDR3 sequences, less than 30% occurring once. The sample taken for sequencing was PBMCs. These receptors came from a human donor in good health (CMV status not recorded). Some clones in this sample may be carry-over from other donors' samples.

The table lists this clonotype with a count of one. V gene TRBV28 combines with J gene TRBJ2-3; D not certain. Germline V gene sequence: CDR1 MDHEN, CDR2 SYDVKM. The CDR3 is 14 amino acids. The V end lost 4 bases, the J end lost 6 bases, and 14 bases lay between the germline ends. CDR3 bases: TGTGCCAGCAGTTCCCCCAGTATGAGGGATACGCAGTATTTT. Translated, it gives CASSSPSMRDTQYF.

This clonotype was counted many times. The chain couples TRBV7-8 to TRBJ2-2, with D unclear. Germline loops: CDR1 SGHVS, CDR2 FQNEAQ. This CDR3 contains 13 residues. The V gene lost 3 bases and the J gene lost 3 bases, with 5 bases spanning the gap. CDR3 amino acids: CASSFIDTGELFF. In nucleotides, the CDR3 is TGTGCCAGCAGCTTTATCGACACCGGGGAGCTGTTTTTT.

In its sample, this clonotype was seen a few times. The V gene is TRBV6-1, the J gene TRBJ2-1; 11 nucleotides align to TRBD2. This CDR3 comprises 13 residues. The J segment lost 8 bases and the V segment lost 6 bases, leaving 3 bases of the junction unmatched. Looked up from germline, CDR1 is MNHNS and CDR2 is SASEGT. CDR3 amino acids: CASRTSGKDEQFF. CDR3 sequence (DNA): TGTGCCAGCAGGACTAGCGGGAAGGATGAGCAGTTCTTC.

The chain recombines TRBV28 with TRBJ1-6; no clear D. The CDR3 runs 14 residues. Germline CDR1 reads MDHEN; CDR2 reads SYDVKM. Trimming took off 5 bases at V and 8 bases at J, with 13 bases between the two ends. CDR3 residues: CASSKAGAHSPLHF. The CDR3 bases are TGTGCCAGCAGTAAAGCGGGTGCCCATTCACCCCTCCACTTT.

In its sample, this clonotype was seen many times. One end of the junction does not line up with germline, which may come from a read error. The chain uses TRBV7-7 and TRBJ2-5; the D is unclear. From germline, CDR1 is SSHAT and CDR2 FNYEAQ (reference sequence). The CDR3 sequence is 15 residues long. CDR3 sequence reads: CASSSTPWDQETQYF. CDR3 coding DNA: TGTGCTAGCAGCTCCACGCCATGGGACCAAGAGACCCAGTACTTC.

This clonotype was counted a single time. This chain joins TRBV6-6 and TRBJ1-1; D is possibly TRBD1 (5 bases). Germline lookup yields CDR1 MNHNY and CDR2 SVGAGI (reference sequence). V shed 6 bases and J shed 7 bases, with 15 bases lying between them. The CDR3 is 13 amino acids. CDR3 sequence (DNA): TGTGCCAGCAGGACCAGGGTTGACGGTGAAGCTTTCTTT. This gives the protein CASRTRVDGEAFF.

This clonotype was recorded a few times. The rearrangement joins TRBV11-2 to TRBJ2-3; D is uncertain. Germline values: CDR1 SGHAT, CDR2 FQNNGV. The CDR3 loop spans 14 amino acids. With 5 bases removed from V and 0 bases from J, the gap between germline ends came to 9 bases. The CDR3, as DNA: TGTGCCAGCAGCAACAGCGCAAGCACAGATACGCAGTATTTT. It specifies CASSNSASTDTQYF.